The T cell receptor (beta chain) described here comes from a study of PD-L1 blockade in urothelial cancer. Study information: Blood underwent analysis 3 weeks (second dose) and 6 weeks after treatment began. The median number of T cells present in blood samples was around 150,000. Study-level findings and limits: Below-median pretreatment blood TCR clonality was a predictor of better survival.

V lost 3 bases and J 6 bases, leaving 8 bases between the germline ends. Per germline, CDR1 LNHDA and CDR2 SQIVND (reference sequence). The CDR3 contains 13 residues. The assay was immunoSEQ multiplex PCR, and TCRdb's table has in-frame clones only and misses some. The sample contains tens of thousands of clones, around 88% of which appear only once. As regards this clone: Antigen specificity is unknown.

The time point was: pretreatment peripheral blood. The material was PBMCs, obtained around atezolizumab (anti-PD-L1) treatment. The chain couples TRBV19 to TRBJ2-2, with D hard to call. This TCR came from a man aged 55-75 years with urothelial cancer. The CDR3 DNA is TGTGCCAGTAGTATCAGGTTCCCCGGGGAGCTGTTTTTT. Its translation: CASSIRFPGELFF.